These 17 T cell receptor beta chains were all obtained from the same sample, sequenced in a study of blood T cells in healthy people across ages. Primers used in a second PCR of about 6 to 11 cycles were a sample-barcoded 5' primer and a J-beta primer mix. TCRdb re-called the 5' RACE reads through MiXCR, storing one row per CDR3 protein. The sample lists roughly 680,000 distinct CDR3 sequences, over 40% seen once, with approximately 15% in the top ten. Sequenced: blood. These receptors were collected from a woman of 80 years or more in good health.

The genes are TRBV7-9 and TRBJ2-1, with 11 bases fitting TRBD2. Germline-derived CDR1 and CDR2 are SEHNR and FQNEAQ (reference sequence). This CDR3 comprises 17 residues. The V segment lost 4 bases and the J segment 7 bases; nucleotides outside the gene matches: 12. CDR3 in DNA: TGTGCCAGCAGCTCAACGACTAGCGGGACCAGATCTAATGAGCAGTTCTTC. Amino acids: CASSSTTSGTRSNEQFF.

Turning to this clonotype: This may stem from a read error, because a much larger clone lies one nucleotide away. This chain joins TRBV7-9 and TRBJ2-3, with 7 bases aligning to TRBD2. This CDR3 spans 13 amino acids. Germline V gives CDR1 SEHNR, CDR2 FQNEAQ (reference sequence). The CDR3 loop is CASRLAGTDTRYF. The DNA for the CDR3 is TGTGCCAGCAGGTTAGCGGGCACAGATACGCGGTATTTT.

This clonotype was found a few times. CDR3 sequence reads: CASSQIAGGYNEQFF. The CDR3 DNA reads TGCGCCAGCAGCCAAATAGCGGGGGGCTACAATGAGCAGTTCTTC. The chain employs TRBV4-1 and TRBJ2-1, with 10 bases lining up with TRBD2. This CDR3 contains 15 residues. V dropped 2 bases and J dropped 3; count of bases not matched to a gene: 1. Germline V lookup: CDR1 MGHRA, CDR2 YSYEKL.

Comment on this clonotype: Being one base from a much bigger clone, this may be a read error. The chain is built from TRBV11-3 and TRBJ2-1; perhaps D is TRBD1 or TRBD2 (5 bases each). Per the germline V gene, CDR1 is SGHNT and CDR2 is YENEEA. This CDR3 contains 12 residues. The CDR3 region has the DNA TGTGTCAGCGGCGGTGGGGCCGGTGAGCAGTTCTTC. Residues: CVSGGGAGEQFF.

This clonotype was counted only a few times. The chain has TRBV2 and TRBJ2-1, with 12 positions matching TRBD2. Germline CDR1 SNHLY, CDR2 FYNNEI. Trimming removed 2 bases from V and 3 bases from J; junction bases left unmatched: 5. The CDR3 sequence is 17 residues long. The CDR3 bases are TGTGCCAGCAGTGAATGGCCTAGCGGGGGGGGCTACAATGAGCAGTTCTTC. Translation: CASSEWPSGGGYNEQFF.

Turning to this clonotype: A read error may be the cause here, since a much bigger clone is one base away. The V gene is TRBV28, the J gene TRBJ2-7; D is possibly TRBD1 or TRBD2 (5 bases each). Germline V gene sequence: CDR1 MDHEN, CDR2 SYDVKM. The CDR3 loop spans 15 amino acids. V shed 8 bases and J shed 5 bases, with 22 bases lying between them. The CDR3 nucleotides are TGTGCCAGCCCTCCCCTTGGCGGGTTGGGGGACGAGCAGTACTTC. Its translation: CASPPLGGLGDEQYF.

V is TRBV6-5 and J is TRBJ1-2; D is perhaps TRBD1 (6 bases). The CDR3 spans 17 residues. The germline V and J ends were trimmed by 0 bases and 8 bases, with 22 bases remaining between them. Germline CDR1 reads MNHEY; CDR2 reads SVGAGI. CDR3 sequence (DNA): TGTGCCAGCAGTTACTCGATTAATGTCAGGGGCCCTGGAGGCTACACCTTC. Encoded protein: CASSYSINVRGPGGYTF.

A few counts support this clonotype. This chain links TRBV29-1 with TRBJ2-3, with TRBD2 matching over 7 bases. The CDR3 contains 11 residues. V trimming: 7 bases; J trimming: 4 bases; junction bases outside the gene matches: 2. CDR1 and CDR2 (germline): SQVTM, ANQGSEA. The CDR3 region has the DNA TGCAGCGGGGGGGGAGCAGATACGCAGTATTTT. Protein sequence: CSGGGADTQYF.

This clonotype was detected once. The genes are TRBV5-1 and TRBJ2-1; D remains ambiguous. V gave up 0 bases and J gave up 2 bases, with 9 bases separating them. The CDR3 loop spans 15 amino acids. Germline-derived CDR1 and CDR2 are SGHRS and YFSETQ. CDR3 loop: CASSLGSSTYNEQFF. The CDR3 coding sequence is TGCGCCAGCAGCTTGGGGAGCTCCACCTACAATGAGCAGTTCTTC.

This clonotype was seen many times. The CDR3 nucleotides read TGTGCCATCAGTGTAGGGCAGGGGGCTTACGAGCAGTACTTC. It codes for CAISVGQGAYEQYF. The J gene is TRBJ2-7, the V gene TRBV10-3; TRBD1 matches at 8 bases. The CDR3 covers 14 residues. V lost 4 bases to trimming and J lost 4 bases; unmatched junction nucleotides: 6. Germline V CDR1 and CDR2: ENHRY, SYGVKD.

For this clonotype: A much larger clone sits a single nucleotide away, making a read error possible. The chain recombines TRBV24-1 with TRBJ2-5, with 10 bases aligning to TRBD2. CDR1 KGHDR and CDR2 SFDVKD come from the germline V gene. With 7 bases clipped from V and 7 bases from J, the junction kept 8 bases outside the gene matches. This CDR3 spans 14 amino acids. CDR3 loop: CATRESGRAGTQYF. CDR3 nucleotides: TGTGCCACCAGGGAAAGCGGGAGGGCAGGGACCCAGTACTTC.

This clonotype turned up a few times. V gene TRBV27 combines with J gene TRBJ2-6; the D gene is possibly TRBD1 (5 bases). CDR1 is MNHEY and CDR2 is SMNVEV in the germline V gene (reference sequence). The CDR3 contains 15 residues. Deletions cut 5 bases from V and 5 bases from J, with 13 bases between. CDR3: CASSDRWVRANVLTF. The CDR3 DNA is TGTGCCAGCAGTGACAGATGGGTTAGGGCCAACGTCCTGACTTTC.

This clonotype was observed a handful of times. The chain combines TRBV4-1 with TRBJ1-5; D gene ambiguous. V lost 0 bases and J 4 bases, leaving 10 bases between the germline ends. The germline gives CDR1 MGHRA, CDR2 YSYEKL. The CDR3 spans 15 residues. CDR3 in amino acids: CASSQDWVLNQPQHF. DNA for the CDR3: TGCGCCAGCAGCCAAGACTGGGTTCTGAATCAGCCCCAGCATTTT.

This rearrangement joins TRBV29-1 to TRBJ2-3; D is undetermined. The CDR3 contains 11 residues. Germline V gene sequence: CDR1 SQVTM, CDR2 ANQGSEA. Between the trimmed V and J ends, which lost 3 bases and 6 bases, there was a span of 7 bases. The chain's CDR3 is CSVEKYDTQYF. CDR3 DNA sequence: TGCAGCGTTGAGAAGTATGATACGCAGTATTTT.

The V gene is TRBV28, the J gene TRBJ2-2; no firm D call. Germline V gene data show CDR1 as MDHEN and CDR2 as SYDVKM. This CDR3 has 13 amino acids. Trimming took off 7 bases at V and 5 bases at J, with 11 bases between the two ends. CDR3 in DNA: TGTGCCAGCACCGTGGTCTTGACCGGGGAGCTGTTTTTT. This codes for CASTVVLTGELFF. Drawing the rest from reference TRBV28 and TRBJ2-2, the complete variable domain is DVKVTQSSRYLVKRTGEKVFLECVQDMDHENMFWYRQDPGLGLRLIYFSYDVKMKEKGDIPEGYSVSREKKERFSLILESASTNQTSMYLCASTVVLTGELFFGEGSRLTVL.

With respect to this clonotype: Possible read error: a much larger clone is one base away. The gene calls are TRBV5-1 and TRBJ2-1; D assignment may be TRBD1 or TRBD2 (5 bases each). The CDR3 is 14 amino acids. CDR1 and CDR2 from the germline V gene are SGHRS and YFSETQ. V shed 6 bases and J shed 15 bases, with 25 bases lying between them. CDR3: CASNGLAQVEGSFF. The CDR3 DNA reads TGCGCCAGCAATGGACTCGCCCAGGTTGAGGGGTCGTTCTTC.

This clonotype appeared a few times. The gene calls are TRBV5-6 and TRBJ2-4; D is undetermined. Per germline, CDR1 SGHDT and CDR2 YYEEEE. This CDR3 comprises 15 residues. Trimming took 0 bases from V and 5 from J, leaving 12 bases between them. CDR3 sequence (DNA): TGTGCCAGCAGCTTGGGCATGTCAGTGCAAAACATTCAGTACTTC. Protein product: CASSLGMSVQNIQYF.